These 13 T cell receptor beta chains originate from one sample sequenced in a study of T cell repertoires in cytomegalovirus infection. One entry per CDR3 protein, called by TCRdb with MiXCR from the reads. The data show some 680,000 distinct CDR3 sequences, 35% to 40% seen once. Sequencing was done on a sample of PBMCs. These receptors were taken from a human donor in good health (CMV status not recorded). Some clones in this sample may be carry-over from other donors' samples.

This clonotype was found once. The rearrangement joins TRBV19 to TRBJ2-7; 9 bases match TRBD2. The CDR3 is 14 residues long. With V trimmed by 6 bases and J by 5 bases, 8 bases remained unmatched. Germline CDR1 LNHDA, CDR2 SQIVND (reference sequence). For the CDR3, the DNA is TGTGCCAGTAGCCTTAGCGGGAGAAATAACGAGCAGTACTTC. It codes for CASSLSGRNNEQYF.

This clonotype has a count of ten or more. This chain links TRBV7-2 with TRBJ1-1; a possible D gene is TRBD1 (5 bases). Germline V gene data show CDR1 as SGHTA and CDR2 as FQGNSA. This CDR3 has 15 residues. Trimming left V 5 bases short and J 9 bases short, with 22 bases between. CDR3 DNA: TGTGCCAGCAGCCCAAGGAGGGGCCAGACAACCCAAGCTTTCTTT. This encodes CASSPRRGQTTQAFF.

This clonotype was observed a few times. The chain couples TRBV20-1 to TRBJ1-1; D uncertain. This CDR3 spans 15 amino acids. V was cut by 1 base and J by 4 bases, with 16 bases left in between. The germline gives CDR1 DFQATT, CDR2 SNEGSKA (reference sequence). The CDR3 protein is CSARARWGSVTEAFF. CDR3 DNA: TGCAGTGCTAGAGCCCGCTGGGGTTCCGTCACTGAAGCTTTCTTT.

Points on this clonotype: With a much larger clone just one base away, this may be a read error. The chain uses TRBV11-1 and TRBJ2-5; TRBD2 might be the D (6 bases). Germline values: CDR1 SGHAT, CDR2 FQDESV (reference sequence). The CDR3 totals 13 residues. Here the CDR3 reads CASSLLGEETKYF. The CDR3 DNA sequence: TGTGCCAGCAGCTTACTAGGGGAGGAGACCAAGTACTTC.

The genes are TRBV6-5 and TRBJ2-5; possible D gene TRBD2, 6 bases. V lost 2 bases, J lost 5 bases, and 12 bases lay in between. Germline assignment: CDR1 MNHEY and CDR2 SVGAGI. The CDR3 covers 14 residues. As DNA, the CDR3 is TGTGCCAGCAGTTACAATGGCGGGAAGGAGACCCAGTACTTC. Amino acid sequence: CASSYNGGKETQYF.

The V gene is TRBV19, the J gene TRBJ2-1; no clear D gene. CDR3 length equals 13 residues. CDR1 is LNHDA, CDR2 SQIVND, per germline (reference sequence). The ends were cut back, 7 bases at V and 5 bases at J, with 12 bases in the middle. The CDR3 is CASTTTRNNEQFF. The CDR3, as DNA: TGTGCCAGTACCACTACTCGGAACAATGAGCAGTTCTTC.

This clonotype was seen once. The chain has TRBV19 and TRBJ2-2; D remains unclear. Deletions cut 2 bases from V and 10 bases from J, with 5 bases between. The CDR3 totals 11 residues. Germline values: CDR1 LNHDA, CDR2 SQIVND (reference sequence). The CDR3 nucleotides are TGTGCCAGTAGTATAAGTGTGGAGCTGTTTTTT. It codes for CASSISVELFF.

The table lists this clonotype with a count of one. Germline and junction disagree at one end, which may indicate a read error. The V call is TRBV19, the J call TRBJ2-1; 14 nucleotides align to TRBD2. In germline, CDR1 is LNHDA, CDR2 SQIVND (reference sequence). The CDR3 has 18 residues. CDR3 nucleotide sequence: TGTGCCAGTAGTTGGACTAGCGGGGGGTCCCTAACCTACAATGCGCAGTTCTTC. Amino acids: CASSWTSGGSLTYNAQFF. Combining the CDR3 with reference TRBV19 and TRBJ2-1 gives the whole variable domain DGGITQSPKYLFRKEGQNVTLSCEQNLNHDAMYWYRQDPGQGLRLIYYSQIVNDFQKGDIAEGYSVSREKKESFPLTVTSAQKNPTAFYLCASSWTSGGSLTYNAQFFGPGTRLTVL.

This sequence joins TRBV28 and TRBJ1-5; 8 positions agree with TRBD1. CDR1 and CDR2 from the germline V gene are MDHEN and SYDVKM. The CDR3 runs 16 residues. Losses at the gene ends were 6 bases for V and 2 bases for J; bases not matched to a gene: 9. The CDR3 region is CASRFSGGGGNQPQHF. In DNA form, the CDR3 reads TGTGCCAGCAGATTTTCAGGGGGCGGGGGCAATCAGCCCCAGCATTTT.

This clonotype was found a few times. This chain connects TRBV5-1 to TRBJ2-1, with 7 bases fitting TRBD2. The CDR3 is 16 amino acids. The germline CDR1 and CDR2 sequences are SGHRS and YFSETQ. Germline trimming cut 3 bases from V and 0 bases from J; bases unmatched to any gene: 6. CDR3 residues: CASSWGGTSSYNEQFF. The DNA of the CDR3 is TGCGCCAGCAGCTGGGGGGGGACCAGCTCCTACAATGAGCAGTTCTTC.

As regards this clonotype: A read error is possible here, since a much larger clone lies one base away. The chain carries TRBV7-2 and TRBJ2-7; 8 bases fit TRBD2. CDR3 length: 15 residues. Trimming removed 4 bases from V and 9 bases from J; junction bases left unmatched: 14. Germline loops: CDR1 SGHTA, CDR2 FQGNSA. CDR3: CASSSSSGTHGVQYF. As DNA, the CDR3 is TGTGCCAGCAGCTCAAGTAGCGGGACCCACGGAGTGCAGTACTTC. The whole variable domain, remainder taken from reference TRBV7-2 and TRBJ2-7, is GAGVSQSPSNKVTEKGKDVELRCDPISGHTALYWYRQSLGQGLEFLIYFQGNSAPDKSGLPSDRFSAERTGGSVSTLTIQRTQQEDSAVYLCASSSSSGTHGVQYFGPGTRLTVT.

V usage is TRBV10-3 and J usage is TRBJ2-5, with TRBD1 identical over 7 bases. The CDR3 contains 13 residues. Germline V lookup: CDR1 ENHRY, CDR2 SYGVKD. V was pared by 10 bases and J by 0 bases, with 5 bases of the junction left unmatched. This CDR3 is CATQGQHQETQYF. The DNA of the CDR3 is TGTGCCACCCAGGGACAGCACCAAGAGACCCAGTACTTC.

This clonotype has a handful of counts. The chain links TRBV3-1 to TRBJ1-1, with D unclear. This CDR3 is 13 amino acids long. V shed 3 bases and J shed 0 bases, with 5 bases lying between them. Germline CDR1 and CDR2: LGHDT and YNNKEL (reference sequence). The CDR3 reads CASSQVVNTEAFF. The CDR3 DNA sequence: TGTGCCAGCAGCCAGGTAGTGAACACTGAAGCTTTCTTT.